Listed below are T cell receptor beta chains from one sample, sequenced in a study of shared T cell receptors in the human thymus. TCRdb's table, derived via immunoSEQ multiplex PCR, lists solely in-frame clones and lacks some. The data contain over 65,000 clones, around 96% of them singletons. The sample was thymocytes. These TCRs come from a human donor. Each CDR3 is given with its conserved first and last residue. Fields, in order: CDR3 length, V gene, CDR3 protein.

cdr3_length: 14
v_call: TRBV4-1
cdr3_aa: CASSQALVADGYTF

cdr3_length: 13
v_call: TRBV5-1
cdr3_aa: CASRSFSNSPLHF

cdr3_length: 13
v_call: TRBV29-1
cdr3_aa: CSVVGQGGEKLFF

cdr3_length: 17
v_call: TRBV27
cdr3_aa: CASSSKTGGSLLYGYTF

cdr3_length: 16
v_call: TRBV27
cdr3_aa: CASSLKGVATNEKLFF

cdr3_length: 12
v_call: TRBV28
cdr3_aa: CASSPRRDTQYF

cdr3_length: 21
v_call: TRBV2
cdr3_aa: CASSEKLWVDRGIPSGNTIYF

cdr3_length: 17
v_call: TRBV19
cdr3_aa: CASSRIPRTGAGNGYTF

cdr3_length: 15
v_call: TRBV4-3
cdr3_aa: CASSPSGGAGSPLHF

cdr3_length: 15
v_call: TRBV11-2
cdr3_aa: CASSNDRGLGETQYF

cdr3_length: 16
v_call: TRBV15
cdr3_aa: CATSRGQGQYNQPQHF

cdr3_length: 15
v_call: TRBV5-4
cdr3_aa: CASSLASGGNTEAFF

cdr3_length: 13
v_call: TRBV29-1
cdr3_aa: CSVEFRDRDGYTF

cdr3_length: 17
v_call: TRBV4-3
cdr3_aa: CASSQVLLDLAKNIQYF

cdr3_length: 15
v_call: TRBV27
cdr3_aa: CASSPRRPYQETQYF

cdr3_length: 15
v_call: TRBV6-5
cdr3_aa: CASSYRLECQETQYF

cdr3_length: 12
v_call: TRBV2
cdr3_aa: CASSEMVQPQHF

cdr3_length: 14
v_call: TRBV28
cdr3_aa: CASSLCPGGTEAFF

cdr3_length: 16
v_call: TRBV19
cdr3_aa: CASSIGKGQGDQPQHF

cdr3_length: 15
v_call: TRBV4-3
cdr3_aa: CASSQALGGDTEAFF

cdr3_length: 15
v_call: TRBV4-2
cdr3_aa: CASSLRRAGSYEQYF

cdr3_length: 20
v_call: TRBV4-3
cdr3_aa: CASSQDKQGKVLSDTDTQYF

cdr3_length: 14
v_call: TRBV5-6
cdr3_aa: CASSLWGQSYEQYF

cdr3_length: 16
v_call: TRBV2
cdr3_aa: CASTPLLAGALNEQFF

cdr3_length: 12
v_call: TRBV29-1
cdr3_aa: CSPSRNTGELFF

cdr3_length: 16
v_call: TRBV4-1
cdr3_aa: CASSQGSGEMNTEAFF

cdr3_length: 16
v_call: TRBV6-5
cdr3_aa: CASSYHRGFDTGELFF

cdr3_length: 13
v_call: TRBV19
cdr3_aa: CASSMVQGEGYTF

cdr3_length: 14
v_call: TRBV5-5
cdr3_aa: CASSLTGPNYGYTF

cdr3_length: 13
v_call: TRBV5-5
cdr3_aa: CASSPPFGTAQYF

cdr3_length: 16
v_call: TRBV7-2
cdr3_aa: CASSLHPLGDTDTQYF

cdr3_length: 17
v_call: TRBV19
cdr3_aa: CASSISGGQSNTGELFF

cdr3_length: 16
v_call: TRBV7-4
cdr3_aa: CASSSEKGLKNTEAFF

cdr3_length: 15
v_call: TRBV7-9
cdr3_aa: CASVDRDLSGNTIYF

cdr3_length: 16
v_call: TRBV5-3
cdr3_aa: CARSCPGQGNTGELFF

cdr3_length: 17
v_call: TRBV4-3
cdr3_aa: CASSQDPGLAGSNTQYF

cdr3_length: 15
v_call: TRBV7-2
cdr3_aa: CASSLVFTGGQPQHF

cdr3_length: 15
v_call: TRBV30
cdr3_aa: CAWIRDRVVNTEAFF

cdr3_length: 13
v_call: TRBV6-4
cdr3_aa: CASSVNSQETQYF

cdr3_length: 16
v_call: TRBV12-5
cdr3_aa: CASGGYNEARGTEAFF

cdr3_length: 17
v_call: TRBV9
cdr3_aa: CASSVEEAGGRQETQYF